A selection of T cell receptor beta chains follows, all from one sample in a study of a mutant IDH1 vaccine in newly diagnosed glioma. Their antigen targets remain unknown. Produced via immunoSEQ multiplex PCR; TCRdb's table is partial and in-frame only. The data show 60,000 to 65,000 clones, approximately 80% seen once. Sample: PBMCs, taken from a glioma patient whose treatment included an IDH1 peptide vaccine. The receptors originated from a man between 25 and 39 years old with glioma. CDR3s include the opening cysteine and the closing phenylalanine or tryptophan. A D gene is named only where the DNA matches it firmly. Clone size is stated in some rows and not others, as once, few, many or a class when expanded.

cdr3_length: 15; clone_size: NA; d_call: NA; j_call: TRBJ2-5; v_call: TRBV5-1; cdr3_aa: CASSPTRGPQETQYF; cdr3_nt: TGCGCCAGCAGCCCCACAAGGGGACCTCAAGAGACCCAGTACTTC
cdr3_length: 13; clone_size: once; d_call: NA; j_call: TRBJ2-2; v_call: TRBV18; cdr3_aa: CASSTPHTGELFF; cdr3_nt: TGTGCCAGCTCAACCCCCCACACCGGGGAGCTGTTTTTT
cdr3_length: 14; clone_size: NA; d_call: TRBD1; j_call: TRBJ1-1; v_call: TRBV28; cdr3_aa: CAILKGASGPEAFF; cdr3_nt: TGTGCCATTTTGAAGGGGGCGAGTGGCCCTGAAGCTTTCTTT
cdr3_length: 14; clone_size: NA; d_call: NA; j_call: TRBJ2-1; v_call: TRBV6-5; cdr3_aa: CASSAGRSYNEQFF; cdr3_nt: TGTGCCAGCAGTGCAGGGCGCTCCTACAATGAGCAGTTCTTC
cdr3_length: 14; clone_size: NA; d_call: NA; j_call: TRBJ2-7; v_call: TRBV28; cdr3_aa: CASSPLRRSYEQYF; cdr3_nt: TGTGCCAGCAGCCCTCTCAGGCGCTCCTACGAGCAGTACTTC
cdr3_length: 17; clone_size: NA; d_call: TRBD1; j_call: TRBJ1-5; v_call: TRBV19; cdr3_aa: CATRLRGQGKGNQPQHF; cdr3_nt: TGTGCCACCCGCCTAAGGGGACAGGGAAAGGGCAATCAGCCCCAGCATTTT
cdr3_length: 20; clone_size: NA; d_call: TRBD2; j_call: TRBJ2-2; v_call: TRBV4-1; cdr3_aa: CASSLGLAGARRRGTGELFF; cdr3_nt: TGCGCCAGCAGCCTCGGACTAGCGGGGGCCCGCCGAAGAGGGACCGGGGAGCTGTTTTTT
cdr3_length: 15; clone_size: NA; d_call: TRBD1; j_call: TRBJ1-2; v_call: TRBV27; cdr3_aa: CASGLTGEMIYGYTF; cdr3_nt: TGTGCCAGCGGCTTGACAGGGGAGATGATCTATGGCTACACCTTC
cdr3_length: 15; clone_size: once; d_call: TRBD1; j_call: TRBJ2-7; v_call: TRBV4-1; cdr3_aa: CASSQPTGAVYEQYF; cdr3_nt: TGCGCCAGCAGCCAACCGACAGGGGCAGTCTACGAGCAGTACTTC
cdr3_length: 14; clone_size: NA; d_call: TRBD1; j_call: TRBJ2-1; v_call: TRBV5-1; cdr3_aa: CASSSTQGASEQFF; cdr3_nt: TGCGCCAGCAGCTCCACTCAGGGGGCGAGTGAGCAGTTCTTC
cdr3_length: 13; clone_size: NA; d_call: NA; j_call: TRBJ1-4; v_call: TRBV29-1; cdr3_aa: CSVVGKYNEKLFF; cdr3_nt: TGCAGCGTTGTCGGGAAGTATAATGAAAAACTGTTTTTT
cdr3_length: 14; clone_size: few; d_call: NA; j_call: TRBJ1-5; v_call: TRBV13; cdr3_aa: CASSLGLIDQPQHF; cdr3_nt: TGTGCCAGCAGCTTAGGACTTATCGATCAGCCCCAGCATTTT
cdr3_length: 16; clone_size: NA; d_call: TRBD2; j_call: TRBJ2-3; v_call: TRBV6-5; cdr3_aa: CASSYSLAGVSDTQYF; cdr3_nt: TGTGCCAGCAGTTACTCGCTAGCGGGGGTCTCAGATACGCAGTATTTT
cdr3_length: 15; clone_size: once; d_call: NA; j_call: TRBJ2-7; v_call: TRBV9; cdr3_aa: CASDFKGFLSYEQYF; cdr3_nt: TGTGCCAGCGACTTCAAGGGGTTCTTATCCTACGAGCAGTACTTC
cdr3_length: 13; clone_size: NA; d_call: NA; j_call: TRBJ2-7; v_call: TRBV2; cdr3_aa: CASSDGERYEQYF; cdr3_nt: TGTGCCAGCAGTGACGGGGAACGCTACGAGCAGTACTTC
cdr3_length: 16; clone_size: NA; d_call: NA; j_call: TRBJ1-3; v_call: TRBV11-2; cdr3_aa: CASSLPLIRGEHTIYF; cdr3_nt: TGTGCCAGCAGCTTACCCCTGATCAGAGGGGAGCACACCATATATTTT
cdr3_length: 17; clone_size: NA; d_call: NA; j_call: TRBJ2-1; v_call: TRBV27; cdr3_aa: CASSFGEEVIVRYEQFF; cdr3_nt: TGTGCCAGCAGTTTTGGAGAAGAGGTGATCGTTCGATATGAGCAGTTCTTC
cdr3_length: 14; clone_size: few; d_call: NA; j_call: TRBJ1-1; v_call: TRBV4-1; cdr3_aa: CASSHLPGVTEAFF; cdr3_nt: TGCGCCAGCAGCCACCTTCCAGGGGTAACTGAAGCTTTCTTT
cdr3_length: 15; clone_size: NA; d_call: NA; j_call: TRBJ2-3; v_call: TRBV5-8; cdr3_aa: CASSPYGGRTDTQYF; cdr3_nt: TGTGCCAGCAGCCCGTACGGGGGGCGCACAGATACGCAGTATTTT
cdr3_length: 15; clone_size: NA; d_call: NA; j_call: TRBJ2-7; v_call: TRBV6-1; cdr3_aa: CASSTRDGSSYEQYF; cdr3_nt: TGTGCCAGCAGTACACGGGACGGATCCTCCTACGAGCAGTACTTC
cdr3_length: 12; clone_size: NA; d_call: NA; j_call: TRBJ2-7; v_call: TRBV28; cdr3_aa: CASSLTVYEQYF; cdr3_nt: TGTGCCAGCAGTTTAACAGTATACGAGCAGTACTTC
cdr3_length: 15; clone_size: NA; d_call: NA; j_call: TRBJ2-2; v_call: TRBV2; cdr3_aa: CASSERRSTTGELFF; cdr3_nt: TGTGCCAGCAGTGAACGCAGGTCGACCACCGGGGAGCTGTTTTTT
cdr3_length: 13; clone_size: once; d_call: NA; j_call: TRBJ1-2; v_call: TRBV5-1; cdr3_aa: CASSLNGEWGYTF; cdr3_nt: TGCGCCAGCAGCTTAAACGGGGAATGGGGCTACACCTTC
cdr3_length: 15; clone_size: NA; d_call: NA; j_call: TRBJ1-2; v_call: TRBV7-9; cdr3_aa: CASSLAAAANYGYTF; cdr3_nt: TGTGCCAGCAGCTTAGCGGCAGCCGCTAACTATGGCTACACCTTC
cdr3_length: 15; clone_size: NA; d_call: TRBD1; j_call: TRBJ2-3; v_call: TRBV29-1; cdr3_aa: CSARTGYYSTDTQYF; cdr3_nt: TGCAGCGCAAGGACAGGGTACTATAGCACAGATACGCAGTATTTT
cdr3_length: 13; clone_size: NA; d_call: NA; j_call: TRBJ1-1; v_call: TRBV13; cdr3_aa: CASSRRENTEAFF; cdr3_nt: TGTGCCAGCAGCCGAAGAGAGAACACTGAAGCTTTCTTT
cdr3_length: 18; clone_size: NA; d_call: TRBD2; j_call: TRBJ2-1; v_call: TRBV19; cdr3_aa: CASSIDAPLAGSFNEQFF; cdr3_nt: TGTGCCAGTAGTATAGATGCCCCCCTAGCGGGGAGTTTCAATGAGCAGTTCTTC
cdr3_length: 18; clone_size: once; d_call: TRBD1; j_call: TRBJ2-7; v_call: TRBV15; cdr3_aa: CATSRDDIWDSRGYEQYF; cdr3_nt: TGTGCCACCAGCAGAGACGACATATGGGACAGTCGGGGCTACGAGCAGTACTTC
cdr3_length: 15; clone_size: NA; d_call: NA; j_call: TRBJ2-7; v_call: TRBV5-6; cdr3_aa: CASSLVGGLSYEQYF; cdr3_nt: TGTGCCAGCAGCTTGGTGGGGGGCCTCTCCTACGAGCAGTACTTC
cdr3_length: 16; clone_size: once; d_call: NA; j_call: TRBJ1-3; v_call: TRBV18; cdr3_aa: CASSPSGLTSGNTIYF; cdr3_nt: TGTGCCAGCTCACCCTCGGGACTGACCTCTGGAAACACCATATATTTT